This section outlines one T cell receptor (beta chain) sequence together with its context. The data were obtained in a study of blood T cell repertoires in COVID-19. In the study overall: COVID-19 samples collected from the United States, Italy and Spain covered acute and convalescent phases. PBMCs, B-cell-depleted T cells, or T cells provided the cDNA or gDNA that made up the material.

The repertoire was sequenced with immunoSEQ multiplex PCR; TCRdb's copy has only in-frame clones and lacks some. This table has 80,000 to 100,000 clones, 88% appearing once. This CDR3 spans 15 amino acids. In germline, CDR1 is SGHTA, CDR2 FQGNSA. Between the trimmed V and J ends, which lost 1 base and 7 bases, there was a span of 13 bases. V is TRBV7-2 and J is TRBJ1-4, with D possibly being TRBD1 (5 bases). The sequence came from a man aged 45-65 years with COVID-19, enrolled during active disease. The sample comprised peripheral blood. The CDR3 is CASSLGTFLGEKLFF. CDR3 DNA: TGTGCCAGCAGCTTAGGGACATTTCTGGGTGAAAAACTGTTTTTT.